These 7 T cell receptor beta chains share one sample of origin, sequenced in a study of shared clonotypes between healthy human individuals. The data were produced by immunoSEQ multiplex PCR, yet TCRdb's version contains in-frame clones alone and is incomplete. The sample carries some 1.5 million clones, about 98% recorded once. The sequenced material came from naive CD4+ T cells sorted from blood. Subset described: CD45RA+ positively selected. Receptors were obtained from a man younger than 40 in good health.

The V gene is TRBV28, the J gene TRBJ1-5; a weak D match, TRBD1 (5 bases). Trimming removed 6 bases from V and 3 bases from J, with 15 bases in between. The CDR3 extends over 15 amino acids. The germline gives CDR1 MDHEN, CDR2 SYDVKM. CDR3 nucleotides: TGTGCCAGCAGAGCAGGGCCAGGGCTCAATCAGCCCCAGCATTTT. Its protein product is CASRAGPGLNQPQHF.

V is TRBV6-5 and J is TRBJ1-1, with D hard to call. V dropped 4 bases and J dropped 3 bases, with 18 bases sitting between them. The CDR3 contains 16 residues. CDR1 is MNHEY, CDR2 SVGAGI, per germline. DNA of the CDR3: TGTGCCAGCAGTTTGCCCCGGCTGCGGAGGGACACTGAAGCTTTCTTT. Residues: CASSLPRLRRDTEAFF.

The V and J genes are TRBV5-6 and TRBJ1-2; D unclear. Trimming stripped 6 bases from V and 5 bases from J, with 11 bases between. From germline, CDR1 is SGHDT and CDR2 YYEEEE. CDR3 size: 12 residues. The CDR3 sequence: CASTAMDYGYTF. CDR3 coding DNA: TGTGCCAGCACCGCAATGGATTATGGCTACACCTTC.

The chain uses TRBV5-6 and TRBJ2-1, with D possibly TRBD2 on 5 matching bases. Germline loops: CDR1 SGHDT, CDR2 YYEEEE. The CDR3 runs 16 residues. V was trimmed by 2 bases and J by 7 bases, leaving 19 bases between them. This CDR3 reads CASSFSALWERNEQFF. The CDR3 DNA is TGTGCCAGCAGCTTCTCGGCTCTCTGGGAGCGGAATGAGCAGTTCTTC.

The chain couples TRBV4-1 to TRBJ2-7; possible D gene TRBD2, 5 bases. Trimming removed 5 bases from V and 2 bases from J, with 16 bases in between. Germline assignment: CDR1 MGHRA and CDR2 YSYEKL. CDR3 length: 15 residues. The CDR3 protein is CASSTRTRSTYEQYF. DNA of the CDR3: TGCGCCAGCAGCACTCGGACTCGGTCTACCTACGAGCAGTACTTC.

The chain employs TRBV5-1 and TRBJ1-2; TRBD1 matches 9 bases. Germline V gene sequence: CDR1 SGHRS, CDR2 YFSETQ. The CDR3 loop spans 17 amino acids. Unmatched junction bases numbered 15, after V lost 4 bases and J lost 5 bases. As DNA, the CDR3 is TGCGCCAGCAGCCTTCGATCTACCGGACAGGGGCTATATGGCTACACCTTC. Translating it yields CASSLRSTGQGLYGYTF. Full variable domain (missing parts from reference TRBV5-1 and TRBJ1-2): KAGVTQTPRYLIKTRGQQVTLSCSPISGHRSVSWYQQTPGQGLQFLFEYFSETQRNKGNFPGRFSGRQFSNSRSEMNVSTLELGDSALYLCASSLRSTGQGLYGYTFGSGTRLTVV.

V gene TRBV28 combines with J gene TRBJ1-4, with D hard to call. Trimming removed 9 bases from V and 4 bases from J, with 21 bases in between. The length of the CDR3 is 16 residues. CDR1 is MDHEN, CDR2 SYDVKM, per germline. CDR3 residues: CASKHELWVNNEKLFF. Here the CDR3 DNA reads TGTGCCAGTAAACACGAGCTCTGGGTTAATAATGAAAAACTGTTTTTT. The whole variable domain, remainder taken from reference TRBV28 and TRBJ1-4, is DVKVTQSSRYLVKRTGEKVFLECVQDMDHENMFWYRQDPGLGLRLIYFSYDVKMKEKGDIPEGYSVSREKKERFSLILESASTNQTSMYLCASKHELWVNNEKLFFGSGTQLSVL.